The rows below give T cell receptor beta chains drawn from one sample of a study of early T cells in non-severe SARS-CoV-2 infection. From the 5' RACE reads, TCRdb called clonotypes with MiXCR, one entry per CDR3 protein. The sample yields about 26,000 distinct CDR3 sequences, roughly 4% seen once. The sample was whole blood. The receptors shown here come from an adult who was a healthcare worker with PCR-confirmed SARS-CoV-2 infection or an uninfected control (not recorded which). Each CDR3 is given with its conserved first and last residue. D genes are given only for firm matches. Size is stated for part of the rows, as once, few or many counts, or as a class when the clone is expanded.

J,V,size,D,CDR3,DNA
TRBJ2-7,TRBV7-2,many,TRBD2,CASSLVQGIAGEQYF,TGTGCCAGCAGCTTAGTCCAGGGAATAGCGGGTGAGCAGTACTTC
TRBJ2-3,TRBV28,-,-,CASSPWSDTQYF,TGTGCCAGCAGTCCTTGGTCAGATACGCAGTATTTT
TRBJ2-3,TRBV11-2,many,TRBD1,CASSSVRGQGANTQYF,TGTGCCAGCAGCTCGGTCCGGGGACAGGGGGCGAATACGCAGTATTTT
TRBJ1-1,TRBV7-9,medium-sized,-,CASSSRPPNTEAFF,TGTGCCAGCAGCTCAAGGCCCCCGAACACTGAAGCTTTCTTT
TRBJ2-1,TRBV5-6,few,-,CASSFPFDEYEQFF,TGTGCCAGCAGCTTCCCCTTCGATGAATATGAGCAGTTCTTC
TRBJ1-5,TRBV15,many,-,CATSRDQPGGRNQPQHF,TGTGCCACCAGCAGAGATCAGCCGGGAGGTCGCAATCAGCCCCAGCATTTT
TRBJ2-4,TRBV5-1,medium-sized,TRBD1,CASSLTAGTGVKNIQYF,TGCGCCAGCAGCTTGACCGCCGGGACAGGGGTCAAAAACATTCAGTACTTC
TRBJ2-7,TRBV7-9,many,TRBD1,CASSLAGGDEQYF,TGTGCCAGCAGCTTAGCAGGGGGCGACGAGCAGTACTTC
TRBJ1-1,TRBV7-3,few,-,CASSPGGPGVAEAFF,TGTGCCAGCAGCCCCGGGGGGCCAGGGGTGGCTGAAGCTTTCTTT
TRBJ2-4,TRBV4-1,many,TRBD2,CASSQVPPRLAGDSLARSIQYF,TGCGCCAGCAGCCAAGTCCCTCCTCGACTAGCGGGAGATTCGCTAGCGAGAAGCATTCAGTACTTC
TRBJ2-2,TRBV20-1,many,TRBD2,CSAVAGGRTGELFF,TGCAGTGCTGTAGCGGGAGGCCGCACCGGGGAGCTGTTTTTT
TRBJ2-7,TRBV30,many,-,CAWSVLGAEQYF,TGTGCCTGGAGCGTCTTGGGTGCGGAGCAGTACTTC
TRBJ2-7,TRBV20-1,few,TRBD2,CSARTLADSSYEQYF,TGCAGTGCTAGAACACTAGCGGATAGTTCCTACGAGCAGTACTTC
TRBJ2-1,TRBV7-2,few,-,CASSFASNDEQFF,TGTGCCAGCAGCTTTGCTAGCAATGATGAGCAGTTCTTC
TRBJ2-7,TRBV7-9,many,-,CASSHASGYEQYF,TGTGCCAGCAGCCACGCGTCTGGATACGAGCAGTACTTC
TRBJ2-3,TRBV6-5,many,TRBD2,CASALAGGGTDTQYF,TGTGCCAGCGCACTAGCGGGGGGGGGCACAGATACGCAGTATTTT